A selection of T cell receptor beta chains follows, all from one sample in a study of identical twins. TCRdb reanalysed the 5' RACE reads using MiXCR and keeps one entry per CDR3 protein. The sample includes under 1 million distinct CDR3 sequences, over 9% of them seen just once. This sample was also put to use in a study of yellow fever vaccine responses in identical twins.

Material: PBMCs. The receptor set was obtained from a young woman in good health. Both conserved end residues are part of each CDR3. The order of the fields is D gene, clone size, V gene, J gene, CDR3 protein, CDR3 DNA. The D gene is left open where the match is weak. Size values are once, few and many counts, or a class for expanded clones, and some rows have none.

>.|few|TRBV6-2/TRBV6-3|TRBJ1-3
CASTHTWTPSGNTIYF
TGTGCCAGCACGCATACCTGGACCCCCTCTGGAAACACCATATATTTT
>TRBD1|few|TRBV5-1|TRBJ2-5
CASSRQGSGQETQYF
TGCGCCAGCAGTCGACAGGGGAGCGGACAAGAGACCCAGTACTTC
>.|.|TRBV4-1|TRBJ2-5
CASSQAPDLAVGTQYF
TGCGCCAGCAGCCAAGCCCCGGACTTAGCGGTAGGGACCCAGTACTTC
>TRBD1|.|TRBV7-9|TRBJ2-6
CAIPYRQGMTGANVLTF
TGTGCCATCCCTTATAGACAGGGTATGACTGGGGCCAACGTCCTGACTTTC
>TRBD2|few|TRBV12-3/TRBV12-4|TRBJ2-7
CASSPGWGWGGLAYTGEQYF
TGTGCCAGCAGCCCGGGTTGGGGTTGGGGGGGACTAGCCTACACGGGGGAGCAGTACTTC
>TRBD1|.|TRBV18|TRBJ1-2
CASSPDQGDYGYTF
TGTGCCAGCTCACCAGATCAGGGGGACTATGGCTACACCTTC
>.|few|TRBV24-1|TRBJ1-5
CATSSEENQPQHF
TGTGCCACCAGTTCCGAGGAGAATCAGCCCCAGCATTTT
>TRBD2|.|TRBV27|TRBJ2-1
CASSLDEPGTSGSNEQFF
TGTGCCAGCAGTTTAGATGAACCCGGGACTAGCGGGAGTAATGAGCAGTTCTTC
>TRBD1|many|TRBV3-1|TRBJ1-6
CASRESGTGFNSPLHF
TGTGCCAGCAGGGAATCCGGGACAGGGTTTAATTCACCCCTCCACTTT
>TRBD2|.|TRBV15|TRBJ2-2
CATWGGLTGELFF
TGTGCCACCTGGGGAGGGCTTACCGGGGAGCTGTTTTTT
>.|.|TRBV7-2|TRBJ2-5
CASSLAHRETQYF
TGTGCCAGCAGCTTAGCACACAGAGAGACCCAGTACTTC
>TRBD2|.|TRBV29-1|TRBJ2-5
CSVAGTSVDQYF
TGCAGCGTCGCAGGGACTAGCGTCGACCAGTACTTC
>.|few|TRBV20-1|TRBJ2-2
CSAREGTLLNTGELFF
TGCAGTGCTAGAGAAGGGACGCTATTGAACACCGGGGAGCTGTTTTTT
>.|.|TRBV6-4|TRBJ2-1
CASGPGTLNVNEQFF
TGTGCCAGCGGCCCGGGGACTTTAAATGTCAATGAGCAGTTCTTC
>TRBD2|.|TRBV20-1|TRBJ2-1
CSAPGLARIYNEQFF
TGCAGTGCTCCGGGACTAGCGAGGATTTACAATGAGCAGTTCTTC
>TRBD2|.|TRBV19|TRBJ2-1
CASSAGTSANEQFF
TGTGCCAGTAGTGCCGGGACTAGCGCCAATGAGCAGTTCTTC
>TRBD1|once|TRBV7-2|TRBJ2-3
CASSLKTGPTDTQYF
TGTGCCAGCAGCTTAAAGACAGGGCCCACAGATACGCAGTATTTT
>.|.|TRBV7-9|TRBJ2-5
CASSGGIGETQYF
TGTGCCAGCAGCGGCGGGATAGGAGAGACCCAGTACTTC
>.|many|TRBV6-2/TRBV6-3|TRBJ1-5
CASSSQGMSNQPQHF
TGTGCCAGCAGTTCCCAGGGAATGAGCAATCAGCCCCAGCATTTT
>TRBD2|once|TRBV3-1|TRBJ2-7
CASTQRGRIPYEQYF
TGTGCCAGCACCCAGCGGGGGCGAATCCCGTACGAGCAGTACTTC
>.|.|TRBV3-1|TRBJ1-6
CASSRQESLHF
TGTGCCAGCAGCCGTCAGGAGTCCCTCCACTTT
>.|few|TRBV28|TRBJ2-3
CASSPDIPSTDTQYF
TGTGCCAGCAGCCCAGACATCCCTAGCACAGATACGCAGTATTTT
>.|many|TRBV5-1|TRBJ1-3
CASRQRPTGSGNTIYF
TGCGCCAGCCGACAGCGGCCAACTGGGTCTGGAAACACCATATATTTT
>TRBD2|many|TRBV20-1|TRBJ2-1
CSARLAGVNEQFF
TGCAGTGCCCGACTAGCGGGAGTTAATGAGCAGTTCTTC
>TRBD2|.|TRBV20-1|TRBJ2-1
CSATPLAGDYNEQFF
TGCAGTGCAACTCCACTAGCGGGGGATTACAATGAGCAGTTCTTC
>.|.|TRBV20-1|TRBJ2-7
CSARVMLGFEQYF
TGCAGTGCTAGAGTTATGTTGGGATTCGAGCAGTACTTC
>TRBD1|few|TRBV20-1|TRBJ2-7
CSASGTGAEQYF
TGCAGTGCTAGCGGGACAGGGGCCGAGCAGTACTTC
>TRBD2|.|TRBV11-2|TRBJ2-1
CASSLLASGPINEQFF
TGTGCCAGCAGCTTACTTGCTAGCGGCCCTATCAATGAGCAGTTCTTC
>.|.|TRBV27|TRBJ1-5
CASSLSKWGGYSNQPQHF
TGTGCCAGCAGTTTATCGAAATGGGGGGGGTATAGCAATCAGCCCCAGCATTTT
>TRBD1|many|TRBV10-3|TRBJ2-2
CAITTGQGPTGELFF
TGTGCCATCACCACAGGACAGGGACCCACCGGGGAGCTGTTTTTT
>.|many|TRBV7-7|TRBJ1-2
CASSLVVGEGGYTF
TGTGCCAGCAGCTTAGTAGTTGGGGAAGGAGGCTACACCTTC
>.|once|TRBV7-2|TRBJ2-5
CASSLYVGNQETQYF
TGTGCCAGCAGCTTATATGTTGGAAACCAAGAGACCCAGTACTTC
>TRBD2|.|TRBV2|TRBJ2-3
CASSGGKLAANTDTQYF
TGTGCCAGCAGTGGGGGGAAACTAGCGGCCAACACAGATACGCAGTATTTT
>.|many|TRBV5-1|TRBJ1-1
CASSQDGAEVEAFF
TGCGCCAGCAGCCAGGACGGGGCGGAGGTTGAAGCTTTCTTT
>.|.|TRBV4-2|TRBJ1-2
CASSQEVAAANYGYTF
TGTGCCAGCAGCCAAGAAGTAGCGGCGGCTAACTATGGCTACACCTTC
>.|many|TRBV4-1|TRBJ2-5
CASSQESTRLVGTQYF
TGCGCCAGCAGCCAAGAATCAACTAGATTAGTTGGGACCCAGTACTTC
>.|few|TRBV5-1|TRBJ1-6
CASSFRRENNSPLHF
TGCGCCAGCAGCTTCCGCAGGGAGAATAATTCACCCCTCCACTTT
>.|few|TRBV18|TRBJ1-2
CASQTDSNYGYTF
TGTGCCAGCCAGACAGACTCTAACTATGGCTACACCTTC
>TRBD2|.|TRBV27|TRBJ2-2
CASRGLAGYGELFF
TGTGCCAGCAGAGGACTAGCGGGATACGGGGAGCTGTTTTTT
>TRBD2|.|TRBV7-2|TRBJ2-6
CASSLIGLEANVLTF
TGTGCCAGCAGCTTAATAGGACTAGAGGCCAACGTCCTGACTTTC
>.|few|TRBV27|TRBJ1-6
CASSDTESPLHF
TGTGCCAGCAGCGACACAGAGTCACCCCTCCACTTT
>.|.|TRBV20-1|TRBJ2-1
CSASLKVNNEQFF
TGCAGTGCTAGCCTCAAGGTCAACAATGAGCAGTTCTTC
>.|few|TRBV7-9|TRBJ1-1
CASSATGPGDTEAFF
TGTGCCAGCAGCGCGACGGGGCCGGGGGACACTGAAGCTTTCTTT
>.|.|TRBV28|TRBJ2-2
CASSLRRGFGELFF
TGTGCCAGCAGTTTAAGACGAGGTTTCGGGGAGCTGTTTTTT
>.|few|TRBV6-5|TRBJ1-1
CASSYSSGGVGEAFF
TGTGCCAGCAGTTACTCGAGCGGGGGGGTGGGGGAAGCTTTCTTT
>.|many|TRBV7-9|TRBJ2-5
CASSLMETQYF
TGTGCCAGCAGCTTAATGGAGACCCAGTACTTC
>.|few|TRBV27|TRBJ1-1
CASSLSRGPADTEAFF
TGTGCCAGCAGTTTATCGAGGGGACCCGCGGACACTGAAGCTTTCTTT
>.|.|TRBV2|TRBJ1-4
CASSEAPTATNEKLFF
TGTGCCAGCAGTGAAGCGCCCACAGCAACTAATGAAAAACTGTTTTTT
>TRBD2|.|TRBV29-1|TRBJ2-7
CSVGAGDEQYF
TGCAGCGTCGGTGCGGGAGACGAGCAGTACTTC
>TRBD2|many|TRBV4-1|TRBJ2-7
CASSQAEGLPTYEQYF
TGCGCCAGCAGCCAAGCGGAGGGACTACCTACCTACGAGCAGTACTTC
>.|few|TRBV12-3/TRBV12-4|TRBJ1-2
CASSSTVLRENYGYTF
TGTGCCAGCAGTTCCACGGTCCTCAGGGAAAACTATGGCTACACCTTC